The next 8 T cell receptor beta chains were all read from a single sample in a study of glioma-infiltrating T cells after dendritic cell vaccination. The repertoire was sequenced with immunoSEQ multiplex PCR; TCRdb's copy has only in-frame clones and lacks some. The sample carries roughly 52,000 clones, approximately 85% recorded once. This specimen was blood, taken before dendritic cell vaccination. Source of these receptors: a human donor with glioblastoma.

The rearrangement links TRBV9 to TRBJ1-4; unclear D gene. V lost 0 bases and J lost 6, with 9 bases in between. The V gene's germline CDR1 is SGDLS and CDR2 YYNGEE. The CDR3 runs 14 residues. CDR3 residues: CASSVALADEKLFF. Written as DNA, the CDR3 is TGTGCCAGCAGCGTAGCTTTGGCTGATGAAAAACTGTTTTTT.

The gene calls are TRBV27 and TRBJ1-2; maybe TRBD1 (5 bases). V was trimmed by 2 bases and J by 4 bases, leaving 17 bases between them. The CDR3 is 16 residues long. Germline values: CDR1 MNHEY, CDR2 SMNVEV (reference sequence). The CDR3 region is CASSLKFWGAGYGYTF. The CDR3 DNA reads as TGTGCCAGCAGTTTAAAGTTTTGGGGCGCTGGCTATGGCTACACCTTC.

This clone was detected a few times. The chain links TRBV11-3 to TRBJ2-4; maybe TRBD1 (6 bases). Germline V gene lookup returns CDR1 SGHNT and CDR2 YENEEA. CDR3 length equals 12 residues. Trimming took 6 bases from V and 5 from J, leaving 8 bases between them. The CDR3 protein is CASSQGQNIQYF. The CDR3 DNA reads TGTGCCAGCAGTCAGGGGCAAAACATTCAGTACTTC. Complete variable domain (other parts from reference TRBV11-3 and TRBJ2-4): EAGVVQSPRYKIIEKKQPVAFWCNPISGHNTLYWYLQNLGQGPELLIRYENEEAVDDSQLPKDRFSAERLKGVDSTLKIQPAELGDSAVYLCASSQGQNIQYFGAGTRLSVL.

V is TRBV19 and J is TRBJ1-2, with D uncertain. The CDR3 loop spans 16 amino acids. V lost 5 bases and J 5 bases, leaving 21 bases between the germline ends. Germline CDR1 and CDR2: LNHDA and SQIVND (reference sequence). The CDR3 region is CASSPRPKPRDYGYTF. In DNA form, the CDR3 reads TGTGCCAGTAGTCCAAGACCCAAACCCCGGGATTATGGCTACACCTTC.

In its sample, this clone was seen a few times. CDR3 sequence: CASSSGQNTEAFF. In DNA form, the CDR3 reads TGTGCCAGCAGCTCGGGACAGAACACTGAAGCTTTCTTT. The rearrangement links TRBV7-2 to TRBJ1-1; D is perhaps TRBD1 (6 bases). Trimming cost V 4 bases and J 1 base, with 7 bases left between them. This CDR3 comprises 13 residues. Germline V gene lookup returns CDR1 SGHTA and CDR2 FQGNSA.

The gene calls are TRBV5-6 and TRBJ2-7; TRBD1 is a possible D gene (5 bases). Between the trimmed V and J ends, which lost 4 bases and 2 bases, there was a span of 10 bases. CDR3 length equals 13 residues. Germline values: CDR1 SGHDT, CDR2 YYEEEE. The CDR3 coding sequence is TGTGCCAGCAGCCCAGGGCGCGCCTACGAGCAGTACTTC. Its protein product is CASSPGRAYEQYF. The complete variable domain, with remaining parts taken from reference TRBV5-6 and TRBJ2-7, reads DAGVTQSPTHLIKTRGQQVTLRCSPKSGHDTVSWYQQALGQGPQFIFQYYEEEERQRGNFPDRFSGHQFPNYSSELNVNALLLGDSALYLCASSPGRAYEQYFGPGTRLTVT.

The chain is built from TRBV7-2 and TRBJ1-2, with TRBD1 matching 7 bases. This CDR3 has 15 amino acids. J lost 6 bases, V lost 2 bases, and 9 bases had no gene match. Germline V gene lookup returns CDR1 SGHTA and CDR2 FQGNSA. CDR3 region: CASSLTTGSRNGYTF. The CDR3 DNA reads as TGTGCCAGCAGCTTAACGACAGGGTCGAGGAATGGCTACACCTTC.

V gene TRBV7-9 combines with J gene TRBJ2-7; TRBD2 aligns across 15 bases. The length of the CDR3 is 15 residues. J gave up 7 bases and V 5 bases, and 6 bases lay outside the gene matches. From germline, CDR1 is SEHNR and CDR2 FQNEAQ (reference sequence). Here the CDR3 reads CASSPRTSGRGEQYF. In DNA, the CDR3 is TGTGCCAGCAGCCCCCGGACTAGCGGGAGGGGGGAGCAGTACTTC.